This TCR beta chain was recovered during a study of shared clonotypes between healthy human individuals. V was trimmed by 9 bases and J by 0 bases, leaving 8 bases between them. The CDR3 consists of 13 residues. Germline loops: CDR1 MNHEY, CDR2 SVGAGI. Details on this clone: The antigen is not known. Different DNA sequences within this sample yield the same CDR3.

Positive CCR7 selection of CD45RO-negative cells yielded the naive CD8 cells, and terminally differentiated effector memory CD45RA+ cells were excluded. HIV-negative, healthy adults without recent acute infections or vaccinations were the donors. Every subset's genomic DNA went evenly onto several immunoSEQ plates. Produced via immunoSEQ multiplex PCR; TCRdb's table is partial and in-frame only. The data hold nearly 2 million clones, with about 95% observed a single time. Study conclusions and caveats: Limited genetic and exposure-history diversity came from having few donors.

This chain joins TRBV6-5 and TRBJ2-2, with D perhaps TRBD1 or TRBD2 (5 bases each). This TCR was recovered from a young man in good health. The sequencing input was naive CD8+ T cells sorted from blood. The CDR3 nucleotides are TGTGCCAGTGGGACGGCGAACACCGGGGAGCTGTTTTTT. Residues: CASGTANTGELFF.